This TCR beta chain was found in a study of T cell responses to AZD1222 COVID-19 vaccine. General observations from the study: Dominant at 160-218 and 743-854, vaccine-associated CD4 TCRs also spanned spike. Females made up more of the donors, who were largely white British, and clonal diversity may have come out too low.

CDR1 LNHDA and CDR2 SQIVND come from the germline V gene (reference sequence). The CDR3 is 16 residues long. V gave up 5 bases and J gave up 0 bases, with 16 bases separating them. TCRdb keeps only in-frame clones here, not all; method: immunoSEQ multiplex PCR. The sample includes 150,000 or so clones, approximately 90% of them seen just once. With respect to this clone: The antigen is not known.

The sequence was collected from an adult in good health. Sample: peripheral blood, taken on day 0 of MenACWY control vaccination. V is TRBV19 and J is TRBJ1-1; weak D call: TRBD1 (6 bases). The CDR3 spells CASSGRQALMNTEAFF. As DNA, the CDR3 is TGTGCCAGTAGTGGGCGACAGGCCTTGATGAACACTGAAGCTTTCTTT.